The table lists the clone carrying this T cell receptor (beta chain) with a count of one. The antigen is undetermined. Employing constant-segment primers, 5'RACE generated TCR alpha and TCR beta cDNA libraries bearing sample barcodes and UMIs. TCRdb recomputed calls from the 5' RACE reads with MiXCR, one row per CDR3 protein. The table records 150,000 to 200,000 distinct CDR3 sequences, roughly 31% of them present only once. The data derive from a study of T-cell memory formation after mild COVID-19. Notes on the study in general: Day 15 to 85 contractors were CD4/CD8 balanced; later expanders leaned CD4+. In second-wave clones peaking day 37, SARS-CoV-2 specificity remained unconfirmed.

Source material: PBMCs or a T cell subset sorted from them (not recorded which). The receptor was isolated from an adult woman who had mild COVID-19 (a few samples of this study predate the infection). Cell type and time point are not known.

CDR3 bases: TGTGCCAGCAGCGCCCAGGAGAACTATGGCTACACCTTC. Amino acid sequence: CASSAQENYGYTF. The rearrangement joins TRBV6-1 to TRBJ1-2; D gene unclear. From germline, CDR1 is MNHNS and CDR2 SASEGT. The CDR3 spans 13 residues. V was shortened by 6 bases and J by 2 bases, with 10 bases between the two germline ends.